This is a list of T cell receptor beta chains from one sample in a study of radiotherapy plus CTLA-4 blockade in lung cancer. Profiling relied on immunoSEQ multiplex PCR, and the TCRdb table lists in-frame clones only, not all of them. The sample contains around 99,000 clones, just over 85% of which appear only once. The material sequenced was peripheral blood, taken from a patient treated with radiotherapy plus ipilimumab. Receptor source: a human donor with non-small cell lung cancer that progressed on radiotherapy plus ipilimumab. CDR3s include the opening cysteine and the closing phenylalanine or tryptophan. The D gene is left open where the match is weak. Some rows mark clone size as missing; the rest say once, few, many or name a class of expanded clone.

TGTGCCAGCAGCCCAGTTGGGAGACTAGAGCGCGAGCAGTACTTC | CASSPVGRLEREQYF | TRBJ2-7 | once | . | TRBV14
TGTGCCAGCAGCGTTGGACTCATGTATGGCTACACCTTC | CASSVGLMYGYTF | TRBJ1-2 | many | . | TRBV9
TGTGCCAGCAGCAAAAAACTAGCGGAGAGCACAGATACGCAGTATTTT | CASSKKLAESTDTQYF | TRBJ2-3 | . | TRBD2 | TRBV5-4
TGCGCCAGCAGCCAAGAAGGGTGGGGCAGCCCTGCCTATGGCTACACCTTC | CASSQEGWGSPAYGYTF | TRBJ1-2 | . | . | TRBV4-1
TGTGCCAGCAGCCTCGGGACCGGGATCGTGGGGGACCCTAACAATGAGCAGTTCTTC | CASSLGTGIVGDPNNEQFF | TRBJ2-1 | . | . | TRBV9
TGTGCCAGCTCACCACGGTTGGGAGAGACCCAGTACTTC | CASSPRLGETQYF | TRBJ2-5 | . | . | TRBV18
TGTGCCAGCAGCTTGTCTAGCGGGAGACTACACGAGCAGTACTTC | CASSLSSGRLHEQYF | TRBJ2-7 | . | TRBD2 | TRBV5-5
TGTGCCAGCAGCTTAGGAATCGGGTCCTCCTACGAGCAGTACTTC | CASSLGIGSSYEQYF | TRBJ2-7 | few | . | TRBV7-9
TGTGCCAGCTCACTCAAAACGGGACAGAATCAGCCCCAGCATTTT | CASSLKTGQNQPQHF | TRBJ1-5 | . | TRBD1 | TRBV18
TGTGCCAGCAGCTTACGGACAGGGGGGTATGAAGCTTTCTTT | CASSLRTGGYEAFF | TRBJ1-1 | . | TRBD1 | TRBV7-8
TGTGCCAGCAGCGTAGATCTTAGGGGGGTTGAGCAGTTCTTC | CASSVDLRGVEQFF | TRBJ2-1 | . | . | TRBV9
TGTGCCAGTAGTATAGCCCCCCCGTCGTGGGGGGCGAGCAATCAGCCCCAGCATTTT | CASSIAPPSWGASNQPQHF | TRBJ1-5 | . | . | TRBV19
TGTGCCAGCAGCTTGTTTAGCGGGAGCTACGAGCAGTACTTC | CASSLFSGSYEQYF | TRBJ2-7 | . | TRBD2 | TRBV5-4
TGTGCCAGCAGTTACTCGGGTACGCTGTTTGATACGCAGTATTTT | CASSYSGTLFDTQYF | TRBJ2-3 | . | . | TRBV6-5
TGTGCCAGCAGCTTAGCCCAGGGGTTCACCGGGGAGCTGTTTTTT | CASSLAQGFTGELFF | TRBJ2-2 | . | . | TRBV11-3
TGTGCCAGTAGTAACCGGGACAGGGGGGGCGATGAGCAGTTCTTC | CASSNRDRGGDEQFF | TRBJ2-1 | . | TRBD1 | TRBV19
TGTGCCAGCACTCGGACGGGGACAGGGACCTACGAGCAGTACTTC | CASTRTGTGTYEQYF | TRBJ2-7 | few | TRBD1 | TRBV5-4
TGTGCCAGCCGACAGGGAGGGAGCAATCAGCCCCAGCATTTT | CASRQGGSNQPQHF | TRBJ1-5 | . | TRBD1 | TRBV25-1
TGTGCCATCAGTGGGACTAGCGGAGCCAGGGACGAGCAGTACTTC | CAISGTSGARDEQYF | TRBJ2-7 | . | TRBD2 | TRBV10-3
TGTGCCAGCACGGGCAGGGAACGCGGCGAGCAGTACTTC | CASTGRERGEQYF | TRBJ2-7 | . | . | TRBV2
TGTGCCAGCAGCTCGAGATCCCGGGGCAAACAAGAGACCCAGTACTTC | CASSSRSRGKQETQYF | TRBJ2-5 | . | . | TRBV27
TGTGCCTGGACCATTGGGGGATCCGAGCAGTACTTC | CAWTIGGSEQYF | TRBJ2-7 | . | . | TRBV30
TGCGCCAGCAGTCGGCCGGGACAGTCGGATGGCTACACCTTC | CASSRPGQSDGYTF | TRBJ1-2 | . | TRBD1 | TRBV23-1
TGTGCCAGCAGCACTGGACAGGGGATGGGCACTGAAGCTTTCTTT | CASSTGQGMGTEAFF | TRBJ1-1 | . | TRBD1 | TRBV7-9
TGTGCCAGCAGCTCCGGGATCTCCTACAATGAGCAGTTCTTC | CASSSGISYNEQFF | TRBJ2-1 | . | . | TRBV7-3
TGTGCCAGCAGCTTAGAGTCCGGCGGGAGGCTCTCCTACGAGCAGTACTTC | CASSLESGGRLSYEQYF | TRBJ2-7 | . | TRBD2 | TRBV7-8
TGCAGCGTTCGGGACCGACTAGCGGGAGGGTACAATGAGCAGTTCTTC | CSVRDRLAGGYNEQFF | TRBJ2-1 | . | TRBD2 | TRBV29-1
TGTGCCAGCATGCGGTACGTGAACACTGAAGCTTTCTTT | CASMRYVNTEAFF | TRBJ1-1 | . | . | TRBV2
TGTGCCAGCAGTTACACCGACAGGGGATATGGCTACACCTTC | CASSYTDRGYGYTF | TRBJ1-2 | . | TRBD1 | TRBV6-5
TGTGCCAGCACCCTCGGTACGGGGGGAAACACCGGGGAGCTGTTTTTT | CASTLGTGGNTGELFF | TRBJ2-2 | once | TRBD2 | TRBV6-6